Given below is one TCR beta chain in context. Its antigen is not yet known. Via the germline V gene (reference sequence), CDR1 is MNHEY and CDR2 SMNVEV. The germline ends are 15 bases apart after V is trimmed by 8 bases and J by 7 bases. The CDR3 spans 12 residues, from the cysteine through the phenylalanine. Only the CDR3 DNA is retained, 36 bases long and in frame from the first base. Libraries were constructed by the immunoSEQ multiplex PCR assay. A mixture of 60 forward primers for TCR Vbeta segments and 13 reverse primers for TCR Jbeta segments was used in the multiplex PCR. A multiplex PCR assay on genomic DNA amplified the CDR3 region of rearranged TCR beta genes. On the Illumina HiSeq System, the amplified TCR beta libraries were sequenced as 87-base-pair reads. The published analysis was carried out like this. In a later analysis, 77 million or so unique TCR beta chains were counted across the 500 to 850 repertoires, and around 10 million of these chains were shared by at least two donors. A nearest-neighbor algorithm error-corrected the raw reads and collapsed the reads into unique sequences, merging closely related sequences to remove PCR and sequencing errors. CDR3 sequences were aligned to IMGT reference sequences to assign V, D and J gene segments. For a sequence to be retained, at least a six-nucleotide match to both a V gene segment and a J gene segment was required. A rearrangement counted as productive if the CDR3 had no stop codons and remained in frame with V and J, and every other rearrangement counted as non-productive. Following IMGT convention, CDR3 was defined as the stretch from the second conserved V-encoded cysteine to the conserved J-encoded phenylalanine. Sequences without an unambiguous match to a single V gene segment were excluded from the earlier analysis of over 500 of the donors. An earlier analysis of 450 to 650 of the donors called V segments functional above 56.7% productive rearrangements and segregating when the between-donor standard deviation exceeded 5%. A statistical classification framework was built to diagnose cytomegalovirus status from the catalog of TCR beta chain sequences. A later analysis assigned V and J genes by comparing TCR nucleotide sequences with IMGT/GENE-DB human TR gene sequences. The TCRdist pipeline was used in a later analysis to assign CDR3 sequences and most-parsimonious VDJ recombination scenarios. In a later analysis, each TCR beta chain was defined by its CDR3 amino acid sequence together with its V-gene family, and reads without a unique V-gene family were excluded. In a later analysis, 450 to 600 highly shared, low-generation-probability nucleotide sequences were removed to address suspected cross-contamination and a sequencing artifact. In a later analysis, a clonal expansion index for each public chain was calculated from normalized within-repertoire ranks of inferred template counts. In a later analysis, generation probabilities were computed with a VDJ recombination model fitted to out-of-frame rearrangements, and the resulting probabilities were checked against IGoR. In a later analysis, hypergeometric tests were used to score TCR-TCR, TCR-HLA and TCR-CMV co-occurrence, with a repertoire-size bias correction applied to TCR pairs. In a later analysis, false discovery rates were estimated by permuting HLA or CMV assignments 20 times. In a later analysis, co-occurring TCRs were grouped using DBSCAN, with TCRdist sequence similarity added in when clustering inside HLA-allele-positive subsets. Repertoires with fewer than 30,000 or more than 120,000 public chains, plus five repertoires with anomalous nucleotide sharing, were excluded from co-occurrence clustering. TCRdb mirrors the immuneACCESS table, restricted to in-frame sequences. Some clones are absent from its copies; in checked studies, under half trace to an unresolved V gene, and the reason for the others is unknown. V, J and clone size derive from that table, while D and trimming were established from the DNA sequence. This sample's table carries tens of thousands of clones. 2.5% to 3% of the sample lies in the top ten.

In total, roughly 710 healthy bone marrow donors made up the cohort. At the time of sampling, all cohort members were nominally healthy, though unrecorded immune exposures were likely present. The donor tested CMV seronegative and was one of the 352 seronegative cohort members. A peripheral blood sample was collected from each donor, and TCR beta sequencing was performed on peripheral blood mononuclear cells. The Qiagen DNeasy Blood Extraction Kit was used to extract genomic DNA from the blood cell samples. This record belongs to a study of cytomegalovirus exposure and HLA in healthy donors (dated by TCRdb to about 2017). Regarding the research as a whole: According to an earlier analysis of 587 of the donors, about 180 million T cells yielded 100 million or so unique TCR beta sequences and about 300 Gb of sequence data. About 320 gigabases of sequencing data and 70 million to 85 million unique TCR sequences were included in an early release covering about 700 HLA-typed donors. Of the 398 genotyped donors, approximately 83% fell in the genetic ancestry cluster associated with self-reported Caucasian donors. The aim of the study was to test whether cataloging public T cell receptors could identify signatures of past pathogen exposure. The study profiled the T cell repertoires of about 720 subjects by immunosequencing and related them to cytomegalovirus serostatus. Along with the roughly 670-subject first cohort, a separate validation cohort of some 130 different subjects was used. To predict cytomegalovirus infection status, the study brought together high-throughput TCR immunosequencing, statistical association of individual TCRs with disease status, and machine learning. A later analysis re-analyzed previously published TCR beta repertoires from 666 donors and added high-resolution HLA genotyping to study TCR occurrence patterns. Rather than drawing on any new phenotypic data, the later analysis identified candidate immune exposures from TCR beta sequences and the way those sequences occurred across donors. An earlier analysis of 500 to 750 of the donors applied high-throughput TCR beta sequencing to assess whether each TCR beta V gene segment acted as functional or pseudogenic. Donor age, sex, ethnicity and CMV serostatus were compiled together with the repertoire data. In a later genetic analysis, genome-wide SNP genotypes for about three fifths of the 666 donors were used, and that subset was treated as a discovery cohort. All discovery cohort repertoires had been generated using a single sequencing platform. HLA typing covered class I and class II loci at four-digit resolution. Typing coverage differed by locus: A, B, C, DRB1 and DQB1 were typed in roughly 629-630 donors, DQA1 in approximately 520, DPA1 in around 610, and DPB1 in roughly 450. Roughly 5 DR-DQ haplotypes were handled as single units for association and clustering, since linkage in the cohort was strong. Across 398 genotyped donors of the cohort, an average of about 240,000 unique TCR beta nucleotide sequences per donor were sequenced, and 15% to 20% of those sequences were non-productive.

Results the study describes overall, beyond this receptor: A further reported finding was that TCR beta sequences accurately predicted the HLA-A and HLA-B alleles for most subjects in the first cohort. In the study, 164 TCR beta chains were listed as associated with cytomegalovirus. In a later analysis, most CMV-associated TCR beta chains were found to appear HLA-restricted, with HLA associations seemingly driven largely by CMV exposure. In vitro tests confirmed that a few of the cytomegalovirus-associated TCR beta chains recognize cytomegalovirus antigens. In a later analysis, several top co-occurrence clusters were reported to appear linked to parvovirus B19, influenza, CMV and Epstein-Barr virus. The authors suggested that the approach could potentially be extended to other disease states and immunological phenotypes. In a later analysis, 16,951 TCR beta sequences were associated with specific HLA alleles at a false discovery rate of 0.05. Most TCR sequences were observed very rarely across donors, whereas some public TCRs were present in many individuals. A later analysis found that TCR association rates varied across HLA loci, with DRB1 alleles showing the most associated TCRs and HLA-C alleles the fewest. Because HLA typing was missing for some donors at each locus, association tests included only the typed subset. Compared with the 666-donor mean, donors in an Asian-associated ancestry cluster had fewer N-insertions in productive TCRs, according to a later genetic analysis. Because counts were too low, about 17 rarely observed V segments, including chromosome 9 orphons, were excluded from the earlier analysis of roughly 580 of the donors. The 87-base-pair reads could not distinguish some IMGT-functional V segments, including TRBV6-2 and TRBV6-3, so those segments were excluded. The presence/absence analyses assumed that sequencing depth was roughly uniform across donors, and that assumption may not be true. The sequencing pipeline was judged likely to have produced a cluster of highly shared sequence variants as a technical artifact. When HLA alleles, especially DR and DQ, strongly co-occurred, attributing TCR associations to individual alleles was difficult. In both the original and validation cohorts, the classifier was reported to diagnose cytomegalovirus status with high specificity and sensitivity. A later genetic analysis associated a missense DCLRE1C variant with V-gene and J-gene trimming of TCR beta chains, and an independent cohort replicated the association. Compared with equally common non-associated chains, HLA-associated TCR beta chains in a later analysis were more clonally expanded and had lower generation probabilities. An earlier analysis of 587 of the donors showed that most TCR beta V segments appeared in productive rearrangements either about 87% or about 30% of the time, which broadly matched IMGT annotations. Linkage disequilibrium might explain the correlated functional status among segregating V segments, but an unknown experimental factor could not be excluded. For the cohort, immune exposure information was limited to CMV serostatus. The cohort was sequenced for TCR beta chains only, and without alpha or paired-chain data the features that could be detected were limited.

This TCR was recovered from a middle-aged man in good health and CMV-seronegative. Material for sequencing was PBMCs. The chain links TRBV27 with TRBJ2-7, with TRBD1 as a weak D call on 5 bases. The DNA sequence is TGTGCCAGCGCTCGGACACCCTCGGAGCAGTACTTC. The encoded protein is CASARTPSEQYF.